This is a list of T cell receptor beta chains from one sample in a study of vaccination effects on CD4 cells after COVID-19. Data came from immunoSEQ multiplex PCR; TCRdb stores just in-frame clones and leaves some out. The sample includes about 64,000 clones, approximately 72% seen only once; the top ten take roughly 23%. Their antigen targets remain unknown. Sequences were derived from CD4+ T cells from PBMCs cultured without peptide, sampled before COVID-19 vaccination. These receptors were collected from a human donor who had a prior SARS-CoV-2 infection. CDR3s include the opening cysteine and the closing phenylalanine or tryptophan. A D gene is named only where the DNA matches it firmly. Clone size is not always given. Where it is, it says once, few, many or a class for expanded clones.

J: TRBJ2-4
V: TRBV5-1
length: 19
D: TRBD2
size: .
CDR3: CASSLAPIETSFPKNIQYF
DNA: TGCGCCAGCAGCTTGGCCCCGATCGAGACTAGCTTCCCCAAAAACATTCAGTACTTC

J: TRBJ2-3
V: TRBV9
length: 16
D: .
size: .
CDR3: CASSVEGWPSTDTQYF
DNA: TGTGCCAGCAGCGTAGAGGGTTGGCCTAGCACAGATACGCAGTATTTT

J: TRBJ1-1
V: TRBV7-9
length: 15
D: TRBD1
size: .
CDR3: CASSKPGQGGTEAFF
DNA: TGTGCCAGCAGCAAACCGGGACAGGGAGGGACTGAAGCTTTCTTT

J: TRBJ1-2
V: TRBV4-1
length: 14
D: .
size: .
CDR3: CASSRGTLLYGYTF
DNA: TGCGCCAGCAGCCGTGGGACCTTACTCTATGGCTACACCTTC

J: TRBJ1-1
V: TRBV27
length: 13
D: .
size: .
CDR3: CASSKDRYTEAFF
DNA: TGTGCCAGCAGCAAAGACAGATACACTGAAGCTTTCTTT

J: TRBJ1-2
V: TRBV7-8
length: 15
D: .
size: few
CDR3: CASSEKSHTNYGYTF
DNA: TGTGCCAGCAGCGAGAAATCTCACACTAACTATGGCTACACCTTC

J: TRBJ2-5
V: TRBV10-3
length: 14
D: TRBD1
size: .
CDR3: CAISESRTGETQYF
DNA: TGTGCCATCAGTGAGTCCCGGACAGGGGAGACCCAGTACTTC

J: TRBJ2-6
V: TRBV4-1
length: 16
D: TRBD1
size: .
CDR3: CASSRTGSTGANVLTF
DNA: TGCGCCAGCAGCCGGACAGGGTCGACTGGGGCCAACGTCCTGACTTTC

J: TRBJ1-4
V: TRBV5-4
length: 16
D: .
size: few
CDR3: CASSLNAGGGGEKLFF
DNA: TGTGCCAGCAGCTTGAACGCGGGTGGAGGGGGTGAAAAACTGTTTTTT

J: TRBJ2-7
V: TRBV9
length: 15
D: TRBD1
size: .
CDR3: CASSVEGDSYYEQYF
DNA: TGTGCCAGCAGCGTAGAAGGGGACAGTTACTACGAGCAGTACTTC

J: TRBJ1-1
V: TRBV30
length: 13
D: .
size: .
CDR3: CAWNHGTGTEAFF
DNA: TGTGCCTGGAACCACGGGACCGGGACTGAAGCTTTCTTT

J: TRBJ2-1
V: TRBV7-2
length: 15
D: .
size: .
CDR3: CASSVTPGLGNEQFF
DNA: TGTGCCAGCAGCGTCACCCCGGGACTCGGCAATGAGCAGTTCTTC

J: TRBJ1-2
V: TRBV10-3
length: 15
D: TRBD1
size: .
CDR3: CAISETTQGAHGYTF
DNA: TGTGCCATCAGTGAGACAACACAGGGGGCACATGGCTACACCTTC

J: TRBJ1-1
V: TRBV6-6
length: 16
D: TRBD1
size: .
CDR3: CASRPGTAKMNTEAFF
DNA: TGTGCCAGCAGGCCCGGGACAGCTAAAATGAACACTGAAGCTTTCTTT

J: TRBJ2-7
V: TRBV3-1/TRBV3-2
length: 13
D: .
size: .
CDR3: CASSQRQLGEQYF
DNA: TGTGCCAGCAGCCAACGACAGCTTGGCGAGCAGTACTTC

J: TRBJ1-5
V: TRBV2
length: 12
D: .
size: once
CDR3: CATRDNNQPQHF
DNA: TGTGCCACCAGGGACAACAATCAGCCCCAGCATTTT

J: TRBJ2-7
V: TRBV10-3
length: 12
D: .
size: .
CDR3: CAISSSGYEQYF
DNA: TGTGCCATCAGTTCGTCAGGCTACGAGCAGTACTTC

J: TRBJ1-2
V: TRBV9
length: 13
D: .
size: .
CDR3: CASSVERNYGYTF
DNA: TGTGCCAGCAGCGTAGAACGGAACTATGGCTACACCTTC

J: TRBJ1-4
V: TRBV3-1/TRBV3-2
length: 15
D: TRBD1
size: .
CDR3: CASSRTGGLNEKLFF
DNA: TGTGCCAGCAGCCGGACAGGGGGGCTAAATGAAAAACTGTTTTTT

J: TRBJ2-3
V: TRBV23-1
length: 18
D: TRBD2
size: .
CDR3: CASSPARGLAGGTDTQYF
DNA: TGCGCCAGCAGTCCGGCCAGGGGACTAGCGGGGGGCACAGATACGCAGTATTTT

J: TRBJ2-2
V: TRBV4-3
length: 17
D: TRBD2
size: .
CDR3: CASSQDYWTSIGGELFF
DNA: TGCGCCAGCAGCCAAGATTATTGGACTAGCATCGGCGGGGAGCTGTTTTTT

J: TRBJ1-1
V: TRBV7-9
length: 13
D: .
size: few
CDR3: CASKAGANTEAFF
DNA: TGTGCCAGCAAGGCAGGGGCGAACACTGAAGCTTTCTTT

J: TRBJ1-6
V: TRBV3-1/TRBV3-2
length: 15
D: .
size: few
CDR3: CASSRKSSYNSPLHF
DNA: TGTGCCAGCAGCCGTAAGAGCTCCTATAATTCACCCCTCCACTTT

J: TRBJ2-1
V: TRBV19
length: 17
D: TRBD2
size: .
CDR3: CASSIMVGEGAYNEQFF
DNA: TGTGCCAGTAGTATCATGGTAGGGGAGGGCGCCTACAATGAGCAGTTCTTC

J: TRBJ2-1
V: TRBV19
length: 14
D: .
size: .
CDR3: CASSMRGGYNEQFF
DNA: TGTGCCAGTAGTATGAGGGGGGGCTACAATGAGCAGTTCTTC

J: TRBJ1-3
V: TRBV19
length: 16
D: .
size: .
CDR3: CASSMNGASSGNTIYF
DNA: TGTGCCAGTAGTATGAACGGGGCCAGCTCTGGAAACACCATATATTTT

J: TRBJ2-1
V: TRBV5-4
length: 14
D: .
size: few
CDR3: CASSLSQGYNEQFF
DNA: TGTGCCAGCAGCTTGTCGCAGGGCTACAATGAGCAGTTCTTC

J: TRBJ2-5
V: TRBV4-1
length: 16
D: .
size: .
CDR3: CASSEGRRASWETQYF
DNA: TGCGCCAGCAGCGAGGGGAGGAGGGCGAGTTGGGAGACCCAGTACTTC

J: TRBJ2-3
V: TRBV18
length: 16
D: .
size: .
CDR3: CASSPRTGSHTDTQYF
DNA: TGTGCCAGCTCACCAAGGACCGGGAGCCACACAGATACGCAGTATTTT

J: TRBJ1-5
V: TRBV9
length: 15
D: TRBD1
size: .
CDR3: CASSAGTGYSQPQHF
DNA: TGTGCCAGCAGCGCGGGGACAGGGTACAGTCAGCCCCAGCATTTT

J: TRBJ2-3
V: TRBV20-1
length: 13
D: .
size: .
CDR3: CSASQRTTDTQYF
DNA: TGCAGTGCTAGTCAGCGCACTACAGATACGCAGTATTTT

J: TRBJ2-7
V: TRBV6-1
length: 15
D: TRBD1
size: .
CDR3: CASREGQGLDYEQYF
DNA: TGTGCCAGCAGGGAAGGACAGGGCTTGGATTACGAGCAGTACTTC

J: TRBJ1-2
V: TRBV29-1
length: 12
D: TRBD1
size: few
CDR3: CSVRQGNYGYTF
DNA: TGCAGCGTGCGACAGGGGAACTATGGCTACACCTTC

J: TRBJ2-2
V: TRBV19
length: 15
D: .
size: few
CDR3: CASRDYTRGTGELFF
DNA: TGTGCCAGTAGGGACTATACCAGGGGCACCGGGGAGCTGTTTTTT

J: TRBJ2-1
V: TRBV7-3
length: 15
D: .
size: .
CDR3: CASSAYSGAYNEQFF
DNA: TGTGCCAGCAGCGCATATAGCGGAGCATACAATGAGCAGTTCTTC

J: TRBJ2-1
V: TRBV6-6
length: 15
D: TRBD2
size: .
CDR3: CASSSRLAAYNEQFF
DNA: TGTGCCAGCAGTTCCCGACTAGCGGCCTACAATGAGCAGTTCTTC

J: TRBJ1-6
V: TRBV19
length: 17
D: TRBD1
size: few
CDR3: CASSIYTGGAQDSPLHF
DNA: TGTGCCAGTAGTATCTACACAGGGGGCGCCCAGGATTCACCCCTCCACTTT

J: TRBJ2-1
V: TRBV7-9
length: 17
D: TRBD1
size: .
CDR3: CASSPRSGQASYNEQFF
DNA: TGTGCCAGCAGCCCCCGCTCGGGACAGGCCTCCTACAATGAGCAGTTCTTC

J: TRBJ1-2
V: TRBV19
length: 15
D: TRBD1
size: .
CDR3: CASSIVGTGSYGYTF
DNA: TGTGCCAGTAGTATAGTGGGGACAGGGTCCTATGGCTACACCTTC

J: TRBJ2-1
V: TRBV7-3
length: 15
D: .
size: .
CDR3: CASSPRASSYNEQFF
DNA: TGTGCCAGCAGCCCCCGGGCCAGCTCCTACAATGAGCAGTTCTTC

J: TRBJ1-1
V: TRBV2
length: 13
D: TRBD1
size: .
CDR3: CASSVTGVTEAFF
DNA: TGTGCCAGCAGTGTTACAGGGGTCACTGAAGCTTTCTTT

J: TRBJ2-1
V: TRBV2
length: 17
D: TRBD2
size: .
CDR3: CASSDSLAQVSYNEQFF
DNA: TGTGCCAGCAGTGATTCACTAGCGCAGGTCTCCTACAATGAGCAGTTCTTC

J: TRBJ1-4
V: TRBV10-3
length: 13
D: TRBD1
size: .
CDR3: CAHLGTVREKLFF
DNA: TGTGCCCACTTGGGGACAGTGCGCGAAAAACTGTTTTTT

J: TRBJ1-3
V: TRBV5-1
length: 16
D: .
size: once
CDR3: CASSLERGTAGNTIYF
DNA: TGCGCCAGCAGCTTGGAAAGGGGAACCGCCGGAAACACCATATATTTT

J: TRBJ1-2
V: TRBV19
length: 14
D: .
size: .
CDR3: CASRPIQRNYGYTF
DNA: TGTGCCAGTAGACCCATACAACGAAACTATGGCTACACCTTC

J: TRBJ1-2
V: TRBV2
length: 13
D: .
size: few
CDR3: CASRLGRTYGYTF
DNA: TGTGCCAGCAGGTTAGGACGGACCTATGGCTACACCTTC

J: TRBJ1-4
V: TRBV5-1
length: 14
D: .
size: .
CDR3: CASTQQSFNEKLFF
DNA: TGCGCCAGCACCCAACAGTCATTTAATGAAAAACTGTTTTTT

J: TRBJ1-2
V: TRBV25-1
length: 13
D: .
size: .
CDR3: CASSEGVGYGYTF
DNA: TGTGCCAGCAGTGAAGGGGTAGGCTATGGCTACACCTTC

J: TRBJ1-1
V: TRBV23-1
length: 16
D: .
size: .
CDR3: CASSQYWSGEGTEAFF
DNA: TGCGCCAGCAGTCAATACTGGTCTGGGGAGGGCACTGAAGCTTTCTTT

J: TRBJ2-5
V: TRBV6-1
length: 16
D: TRBD2
size: .
CDR3: CASSEFLAGLGGTQYF
DNA: TGTGCCAGCAGTGAATTCCTAGCGGGGTTGGGAGGGACCCAGTACTTC

J: TRBJ2-7
V: TRBV18
length: 14
D: .
size: .
CDR3: CASSPGRLTYEQYF
DNA: TGTGCCAGCTCACCAGGACGGCTGACCTACGAGCAGTACTTC

J: TRBJ1-3
V: TRBV6-5
length: 14
D: .
size: .
CDR3: CASSYSISGNTIYF
DNA: TGTGCCAGCAGTTACTCCATCTCTGGAAACACCATATATTTT

J: TRBJ1-2
V: TRBV29-1
length: 13
D: .
size: .
CDR3: CSVENMGQSGYTF
DNA: TGCAGCGTTGAGAACATGGGTCAGTCAGGCTACACCTTC

J: TRBJ2-1
V: TRBV9
length: 16
D: TRBD2
size: .
CDR3: CASSAQTSAWLNEQFF
DNA: TGTGCCAGCAGCGCCCAGACTAGCGCGTGGTTGAATGAGCAGTTCTTC

J: TRBJ1-6
V: TRBV7-8
length: 14
D: TRBD1
size: .
CDR3: CASSLRQGNSPLHF
DNA: TGTGCCAGCAGCCTGAGACAGGGTAATTCACCCCTCCACTTT